The 8 T cell receptor beta chains listed next were all sequenced from one sample in a study of cytomegalovirus exposure and HLA in healthy donors. Some clones are missing from TCRdb's copy, which holds only in-frame ones; the method was immunoSEQ multiplex PCR. The repertoire includes about 160,000 clones, around nine tenths of them detected once, and approximately 10% sits in the top ten. The sequenced material came from PBMCs. These receptor sequences come from a woman between 18 and 29 years old in good health and CMV-seropositive.

The V and J genes are TRBV5-1 and TRBJ2-5; the D gene is possibly TRBD1 (5 bases). Germline V gene data show CDR1 as SGHRS and CDR2 as YFSETQ. The CDR3 runs 17 residues. V lost 0 bases and J lost 2, with 17 bases in between. The CDR3 sequence: CASSLVFEAGSQETQYF. As DNA, the CDR3 is TGCGCCAGCAGCTTGGTCTTTGAGGCAGGGTCACAAGAGACCCAGTACTTC. Supplemented by reference TRBV5-1 and TRBJ2-5, the full variable domain reads KAGVTQTPRYLIKTRGQQVTLSCSPISGHRSVSWYQQTPGQGLQFLFEYFSETQRNKGNFPGRFSGRQFSNSRSEMNVSTLELGDSALYLCASSLVFEAGSQETQYFGPGTRLLVL.

The V call is TRBV18, the J call TRBJ2-7; D might be TRBD1 (8 bases). The V gene's germline CDR1 is KGHSH and CDR2 LQKENI. The CDR3 runs 19 residues. The V end was cut by 0 bases, the J end by 5 bases, with 26 bases between. In DNA, the CDR3 is TGTGCCAGCTCACCACCGGGAGGGACAGGAGTCCCATTCGTCCACGAGCAGTACTTC. This gives the protein CASSPPGGTGVPFVHEQYF.

This sequence joins TRBV27 and TRBJ2-3, with D maybe TRBD2 (5 bases). Germline lookup yields CDR1 MNHEY and CDR2 SMNVEV (reference sequence). The CDR3 spans 15 residues. The V end was cut by 6 bases, the J end by 0 bases, with 13 bases between. CDR3 in amino acids: CASRPRAPSTDTQYF. In DNA form, the CDR3 reads TGTGCCAGCAGGCCGCGGGCGCCTAGCACAGATACGCAGTATTTT.

The chain combines TRBV6-5 with TRBJ2-7; no reliable D call. V lost 2 bases and J 6 bases, leaving 5 bases between the germline ends. There are 11 residues in the CDR3. Germline V gene data show CDR1 as MNHEY and CDR2 as SVGAGI. The CDR3 DNA reads as TGTGCCAGCAGTTACGTCAGCGAGCAGTACTTC. It encodes CASSYVSEQYF.

This clone has only one observation. The rearrangement uses TRBV6-1 and TRBJ2-3; TRBD2 agrees at 7 bases. From germline, CDR1 is MNHNS and CDR2 SASEGT. V lost 4 bases and J lost 0; bases outside the gene matches: 4. The CDR3 runs 15 residues. CDR3 region: CASSVVSGSTDTQYF. The CDR3 bases are TGTGCCAGCAGTGTGGTTAGCGGGAGCACAGATACGCAGTATTTT.

The chain links TRBV7-9 to TRBJ2-2; D might be TRBD1 (6 bases). Looked up from germline, CDR1 is SEHNR and CDR2 is FQNEAQ (reference sequence). CDR3 length: 13 amino acids. Trimming shortened V by 8 bases and J by 2 bases, and 9 bases separated the two germline ends. This chain's CDR3 is CASPGVNTGELFF. The CDR3 region has the DNA TGTGCCAGCCCAGGGGTAAACACCGGGGAGCTGTTTTTT.

V usage is TRBV18 and J usage is TRBJ2-5, with TRBD1 matching 9 bases. The CDR3 totals 14 residues. Germline V gene lookup returns CDR1 KGHSH and CDR2 LQKENI. V was pared by 6 bases and J by 6 bases, with 8 bases of the junction left unmatched. CDR3 coding DNA: TGTGCCAGCTCCCCAACAGGGGGCGGACAGACCCAGTACTTC. It codes for CASSPTGGGQTQYF.

The chain couples TRBV5-1 to TRBJ2-1; 14 nucleotides agree with TRBD2. J lost 5 bases, V lost 7 bases, and 11 bases had no gene match. The length of the CDR3 is 17 residues. Germline CDR1 is SGHRS and CDR2 is YFSETQ. CDR3 protein: CASQRLAGGLSNNEQFF. The DNA of the CDR3 is TGCGCCAGCCAGAGACTAGCGGGAGGGCTTAGCAACAATGAGCAGTTCTTC.